These 28 T cell receptor beta chains came from one sample sequenced in a study of cytotoxic CD8 clonotypes in ibrutinib-treated CLL. Here immunoSEQ multiplex PCR was the method, and the copy in TCRdb shows in-frame clones only, minus some. The sample holds approximately 320,000 clones, 60% to 80% seen once. Source: PBMCs, taken after 36 months of ibrutinib treatment. The receptor source for this set is a human donor with chronic lymphocytic leukemia.

The chain uses TRBV9 and TRBJ1-6; D gene ambiguous. V was pared by 4 bases and J by 6 bases, with 8 bases between. The CDR3 loop spans 13 amino acids. Germline V gives CDR1 SGDLS, CDR2 YYNGEE. Written as DNA, the CDR3 is TGTGCCAGCAGCCCACGATCTAATTCACCCCTCCACTTT. It encodes CASSPRSNSPLHF.

The chain couples TRBV9 to TRBJ2-1; 12 bases map to TRBD2. Germline lookup yields CDR1 SGDLS and CDR2 YYNGEE. The length of the CDR3 is 16 residues. Trimming took 4 bases from V and 1 from J; bases not matched to a gene: 3. Here the CDR3 DNA reads TGTGCCAGCAGCTTAGGACTAGCGGGGTCCTACAATGAGCAGTTCTTC. It is translated as CASSLGLAGSYNEQFF. Combining the CDR3 with reference TRBV9 and TRBJ2-1 gives the whole variable domain DSGVTQTPKHLITATGQRVTLRCSPRSGDLSVYWYQQSLDQGLQFLIQYYNGEERAKGNILERFSAQQFPDLHSELNLSSLELGDSALYFCASSLGLAGSYNEQFFGPGTRLTVL.

This chain uses TRBV7-9 with TRBJ1-2; D call uncertain. CDR3 length: 14 residues. Per the germline V gene, CDR1 is SEHNR and CDR2 is FQNEAQ (reference sequence). V was trimmed by 1 base and J by 6 bases, leaving 12 bases between them. The CDR3 loop is CASSLGGPDDGYTF. The CDR3 DNA is TGTGCCAGCAGCTTAGGTGGTCCGGATGATGGCTACACCTTC.

This clone was counted between two and nine times. This chain links TRBV5-1 with TRBJ2-7, with D possibly TRBD1 on 6 matching bases. The CDR3 sequence is 14 residues long. CDR1 and CDR2 (germline): SGHRS, YFSETQ. Trimming took 2 bases from V and 2 from J, leaving 11 bases between them. The chain's CDR3 is CASSFSGVTYEQYF. CDR3 DNA sequence: TGCGCCAGCAGCTTTTCAGGGGTCACCTACGAGCAGTACTTC.

The chain is built from TRBV25-1 and TRBJ1-2, with unresolved D. The germline gives CDR1 MGHDK, CDR2 SYGVNS. The CDR3 is made up of 14 amino acids. V gave up 8 bases and J gave up 8 bases, with 21 bases separating them. The CDR3 loop reads CASSPAGGLWGYTF. CDR3 bases: TGTGCCAGCTCCCCCGCGGGAGGACTCTGGGGCTACACCTTC.

The V and J genes are TRBV29-1 and TRBJ2-1; D possibly corresponds to TRBD1 (6 bases). This CDR3 spans 12 amino acids. The ends were cut back, 5 bases at V and 6 bases at J, with 11 bases in the middle. CDR1 and CDR2 (germline): SQVTM, ANQGSEA. In nucleotides, the CDR3 is TGCAGCGTTCTTGGGGGCCTCAATGAGCAGTTCTTC. Its translation: CSVLGGLNEQFF.

The chain carries TRBV15 and TRBJ2-3; D may be TRBD2 (7 bases). CDR1 and CDR2 from the germline V gene are LNHNV and YYDKDF (reference sequence). This CDR3 contains 16 residues. Trimming pared 2 bases from V and 6 bases from J, leaving 18 bases between. The DNA of the CDR3 is TGTGCCACCAGCAGAATTATGGCGGGGGCAGGGGATACGCAGTATTTT. Protein sequence: CATSRIMAGAGDTQYF.

The rearrangement links TRBV19 to TRBJ1-2; D perhaps matches TRBD1 (6 bases). Between the trimmed V and J ends, which lost 3 bases and 7 bases, there was a span of 9 bases. CDR3 size: 12 residues. Germline CDR1 is LNHDA and CDR2 is SQIVND (reference sequence). The CDR3 bases are TGTGCCAGTAGTATTTGGACAGTTGGCTACACCTTC. It is translated as CASSIWTVGYTF.

This clone was seen only a few times. The rearrangement joins TRBV6-1 to TRBJ1-2; 7 bases agree with TRBD1. The CDR3 extends over 13 amino acids. The V gene's germline CDR1 is MNHNS and CDR2 SASEGT. With 8 bases clipped from V and 3 bases from J, the junction kept 6 bases outside the gene matches. DNA for the CDR3: TGTGCCAGCGGGGGACAGAGGTACTATGGCTACACCTTC. This translates into CASGGQRYYGYTF.

This clone showed up just a few times. The chain joins TRBV4-1 to TRBJ1-6; D is ambiguous. The CDR3 runs 18 residues. The germline V gene has CDR1 MGHRA and CDR2 YSYEKL. V lost 0 bases and J 0 bases, leaving 12 bases between the germline ends. DNA for the CDR3: TGCGCCAGCAGCCAAGATTCCGTGAAAAGCTCCTATAATTCACCCCTCCACTTT. Translation: CASSQDSVKSSYNSPLHF.

The chain links TRBV25-1 to TRBJ1-1, with D uncertain. Trimming stripped 3 bases from V and 5 bases from J, with 19 bases between. CDR3 size: 16 residues. CDR1 is MGHDK and CDR2 is SYGVNS in the germline V gene. DNA for the CDR3: TGTGCCAGCAGTGAGCGTCTTGGCCCGGGAGGAACTGAAGCTTTCTTT. This codes for CASSERLGPGGTEAFF. Full variable domain (outside the CDR3, taken from reference TRBV25-1 and TRBJ1-1): EADIYQTPRYLVIGTGKKITLECSQTMGHDKMYWYQQDPGMELHLIHYSYGVNSTEKGDLSSESTVSRIRTEHFPLTLESARPSHTSQYLCASSERLGPGGTEAFFGQGTRLTVV.

The gene calls are TRBV11-2 and TRBJ1-1; D possibly corresponds to TRBD1 (5 bases). Germline V gene lookup returns CDR1 SGHAT and CDR2 FQNNGV. Between the trimmed V and J ends, which lost 1 base and 7 bases, there was a span of 7 bases. The CDR3 loop spans 12 amino acids. This CDR3 reads CASSLGGFEAFF. The CDR3 coding sequence is TGTGCCAGCAGCTTAGGGGGGTTTGAAGCTTTCTTT.

The J gene is TRBJ2-3, the V gene TRBV6-6; 7 bases line up with TRBD2. This CDR3 region has 16 residues. J lost 3 bases, V lost 6 bases, and 12 bases had no gene match. CDR1 and CDR2 (germline): MNHNY, SVGAGI (reference sequence). In DNA form, the CDR3 reads TGTGCCAGCAGCATCCCGCGGGGGTGGGGTACAGATACGCAGTATTTT. Translation: CASSIPRGWGTDTQYF.

The chain carries TRBV19 and TRBJ2-1; 7 bases are a match to TRBD1. Germline V gene sequence: CDR1 LNHDA, CDR2 SQIVND (reference sequence). The CDR3 covers 13 residues. V lost 4 bases, J lost 4 bases, and 1 base stayed unmatched. This CDR3 is CASSTTGYNEQFF. CDR3 coding DNA: TGTGCCAGTAGTACGACAGGGTACAATGAGCAGTTCTTC.

This clone was recorded a few times. The chain is built from TRBV19 and TRBJ1-2, with 7 bases aligning to TRBD1. This CDR3 is built from 15 residues. Germline loops: CDR1 LNHDA, CDR2 SQIVND (reference sequence). Trimming cost V 3 bases and J 5 bases; bases outside gene matches: 9. CDR3 nucleotides: TGTGCCAGTAGTATTCAAGGGACAGAGCGATATGGCTACACCTTC. It specifies CASSIQGTERYGYTF.

The V call is TRBV4-3, the J call TRBJ2-7; D possibly corresponds to TRBD2 (6 bases). V was clipped by 2 bases and J by 2 bases, with 10 bases between them. The CDR3 loop spans 14 amino acids. CDR1 LGHNA and CDR2 YSLEER come from the germline V gene. The CDR3 DNA is TGCGCCAGCAGCCAAAGGACGGGAGCCTACGAGCAGTACTTC. Its protein product is CASSQRTGAYEQYF.

There are a few counts of this clone. At the DNA level, this CDR3 is encoded by other sequences in the same sample as well. The gene calls are TRBV28 and TRBJ2-7; TRBD1 matches at 9 bases. CDR1 MDHEN and CDR2 SYDVKM come from the germline V gene. The V gene end was trimmed by 5 bases and the J gene end by 2 bases; junction bases not matched to a gene: 1. This CDR3 is 13 amino acids long. The CDR3 DNA reads as TGTGCCAGCAGTAGACAGGGGGCCTACGAGCAGTACTTC. Translation gives CASSRQGAYEQYF. Combining the CDR3 with reference TRBV28 and TRBJ2-7 gives the whole variable domain DVKVTQSSRYLVKRTGEKVFLECVQDMDHENMFWYRQDPGLGLRLIYFSYDVKMKEKGDIPEGYSVSREKKERFSLILESASTNQTSMYLCASSRQGAYEQYFGPGTRLTVT.

CDR3 nucleotide sequence: TGTGCCAGCAGCCTGGACGACTATGGCTACACCTTC. This translates into CASSLDDYGYTF. J is TRBJ1-2 and V is TRBV7-2, with D hard to call. Germline V gives CDR1 SGHTA, CDR2 FQGNSA. Trimming shortened V by 5 bases and J by 3 bases, and 7 bases separated the two germline ends. The CDR3 covers 12 residues.

The chain links TRBV28 to TRBJ1-2, with D uncertain. Between the trimmed V and J ends, which lost 5 bases and 5 bases, there was a span of 12 bases. CDR1 is MDHEN and CDR2 is SYDVKM in the germline V gene. CDR3 length: 13 amino acids. The chain's CDR3 is CASSLHKRYGYTF. The CDR3 coding sequence is TGTGCCAGCAGTCTGCACAAGAGATATGGCTACACCTTC.

This clone was recorded a few times. The chain's CDR3 is CATSRVGGSEAFF. CDR3 bases: TGTGCCACCAGCAGAGTTGGGGGATCTGAAGCTTTCTTT. The chain links TRBV15 to TRBJ1-1; D perhaps matches TRBD1 (5 bases). V was cut by 1 base and J by 6 bases, with 9 bases left in between. The germline V gene has CDR1 LNHNV and CDR2 YYDKDF (reference sequence). CDR3 length: 13 residues.

This clone has more than one count but fewer than ten. The rearrangement uses TRBV7-9 and TRBJ2-7; D remains ambiguous. The CDR3 has 14 amino acids. Looked up from germline, CDR1 is SEHNR and CDR2 is FQNEAQ (reference sequence). Trimming took 1 base from V and 0 from J, leaving 7 bases between them. The CDR3 spells CASSLGVISYEQYF. In nucleotides, the CDR3 is TGTGCCAGCAGCTTAGGGGTCATCTCCTACGAGCAGTACTTC.

The chain couples TRBV9 to TRBJ2-7, with D tentatively TRBD2 (6 bases). The CDR3 sequence is 15 residues long. Germline V lookup: CDR1 SGDLS, CDR2 YYNGEE. The ends were cut back, 4 bases at V and 1 base at J, with 15 bases in the middle. The CDR3 DNA reads TGTGCCAGCAGCCCCAAAGGCGGGACTTCCTACGAGCAGTACTTC. This gives the protein CASSPKGGTSYEQYF.

The chain recombines TRBV7-8 with TRBJ1-5, with D possibly matching TRBD1 (5 bases). This CDR3 is 17 amino acids long. Germline CDR1 and CDR2: SGHVS and FQNEAQ. Trimming took 1 base from V and 1 from J, leaving 14 bases between them. CDR3 bases: TGTGCCAGCAGCTTAGAATGGAGGGGACGAAGCAATCAGCCCCAGCATTTT. Translating it yields CASSLEWRGRSNQPQHF.

This chain links TRBV19 with TRBJ2-7; TRBD2 might be the D (6 bases). The CDR3 is 14 amino acids. V lost 5 bases, J lost 4 bases, and 15 bases lay in between. Germline V lookup: CDR1 LNHDA, CDR2 SQIVND (reference sequence). The CDR3 coding sequence is TGTGCCAGTAGTCGACAGAGCGGGCCATACGAGCAGTACTTC. Encoded protein: CASSRQSGPYEQYF.

J is TRBJ2-1 and V is TRBV25-1; 8 bases line up with TRBD1. After removal of 3 bases from V and 4 bases from J, the junction contained 5 bases not matched to a gene. The V gene's germline CDR1 is MGHDK and CDR2 SYGVNS. This CDR3 contains 15 residues. The CDR3 sequence is CASSEPGQAYNEQFF. CDR3 DNA: TGTGCCAGCAGTGAGCCGGGACAGGCATACAATGAGCAGTTCTTC.

This clone was seen a handful of times. The chain links TRBV9 to TRBJ2-5; maybe TRBD2 (6 bases). CDR1 is SGDLS and CDR2 is YYNGEE in the germline V gene. Trimming left V 0 bases short and J 4 bases short, with 10 bases between. The CDR3 loop spans 14 amino acids. CDR3 residues: CASSVVGSGETQYF. The CDR3 region has the DNA TGTGCCAGCAGCGTAGTTGGTAGCGGAGAGACCCAGTACTTC.

The chain has TRBV15 and TRBJ2-1; TRBD1 matches at 9 bases. There are 14 residues in the CDR3. Germline V CDR1 and CDR2: LNHNV, YYDKDF (reference sequence). Trimming cost V 5 bases and J 6 bases; bases outside gene matches: 5. This CDR3 is CATSLGQGINEQFF. CDR3 bases: TGTGCCACCAGCCTTGGACAGGGGATCAATGAGCAGTTCTTC.

The rearrangement joins TRBV6-1 to TRBJ2-1, with 14 bases matching TRBD2. This CDR3 contains 15 residues. Germline CDR1 reads MNHNS; CDR2 reads SASEGT. Trimming cost V 6 bases and J 10 bases; bases outside gene matches: 8. CDR3 region: CASRDGLAGGWEQFF. For the CDR3, the DNA is TGTGCCAGCAGAGATGGACTAGCGGGGGGCTGGGAGCAGTTCTTC.